The TCR beta chain under discussion was sequenced for a study of T cells after yellow fever vaccination. Study information: Low-cell-number fractions were prepared with SMART-Seq v4 Ultra Low Input. Study results and caveats: Abundant clonotypes from the bulk population could contaminate FACS-sorted repertoires. Most primary-vaccination clones reappeared after the booster (about 95% CD4, around 88% CD8).

A process of 5'RACE template switching, which added a universal primer site and UMIs, was used to make TCR cDNA. MiXCR, run by TCRdb on the 5' RACE reads, gives a single entry per CDR3 protein. The sample holds about 220,000 distinct CDR3 sequences, 3% to 4% seen once. The V gene's germline CDR1 is MNHEY and CDR2 SVGEGT. This CDR3 spans 16 amino acids. V lost 3 bases to trimming and J lost 7 bases; unmatched junction nucleotides: 12. This clonotype was detected only a few times. Its antigen remains unknown. This sequence was found in a man aged 18 to 29 who received the YFV17D yellow fever vaccine. This chain connects TRBV6-2 or TRBV6-3 to TRBJ1-5; 7 bases fit TRBD1. The material sequenced was CD4+ T cells sorted from PBMCs, taken 10 days after the yellow fever booster vaccination. In nucleotides, the CDR3 is TGTGCCAGCAGTTATCCGCTGACAGGGCAAAGGCAGCCCCAGCATTTT. Its protein is CASSYPLTGQRQPQHF.